This T cell receptor beta chain was observed in a study of T cells in Graves' hyperthyroidism and ophthalmopathy. V gave up 5 bases and J gave up 7 bases; unmatched junction bases: 2. This CDR3 is 12 amino acids long. Germline V CDR1 and CDR2: SGHTA, FQGNSA. In its sample, this clonotype was seen many times. There were TCR beta CDR3 regions amplified from RNA transcripts. The TCR CDR3 first-round RT-PCR relied on the HTBI primer set. TCRdb ran MiXCR on the multiplex PCR reads and lists one entry per CDR3 protein. This sample has around 99,000 distinct CDR3 sequences; roughly 15% occur once, and the top ten carry about 45%.

The rearrangement links TRBV7-2 to TRBJ2-1; 7 bases line up with TRBD2. The sequenced sample was blood. This sequence originates from a woman between 45 and 65 years old with Graves' hyperthyroidism. This chain's CDR3 is CASSKGLNEQFF. The CDR3 DNA reads TGTGCCAGCAGCAAGGGACTAAATGAGCAGTTCTTC. Full variable domain (missing parts from reference TRBV7-2 and TRBJ2-1): GAGVSQSPSNKVTEKGKDVELRCDPISGHTALYWYRQSLGQGLEFLIYFQGNSAPDKSGLPSDRFSAERTGGSVSTLTIQRTQQEDSAVYLCASSKGLNEQFFGPGTRLTVL.